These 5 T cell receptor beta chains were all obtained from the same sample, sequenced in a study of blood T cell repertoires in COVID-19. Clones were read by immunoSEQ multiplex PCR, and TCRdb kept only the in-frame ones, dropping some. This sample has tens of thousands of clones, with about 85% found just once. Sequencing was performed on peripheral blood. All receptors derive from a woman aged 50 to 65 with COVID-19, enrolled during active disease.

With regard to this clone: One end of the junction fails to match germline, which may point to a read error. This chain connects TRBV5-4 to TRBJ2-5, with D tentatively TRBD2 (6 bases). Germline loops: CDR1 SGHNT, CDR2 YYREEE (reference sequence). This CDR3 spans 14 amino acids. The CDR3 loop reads CASSLLGRQESQYF. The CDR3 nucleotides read TGTGCCAGCAGCTTGCTGGGGAGGCAAGAGAGCCAGTACTTC.

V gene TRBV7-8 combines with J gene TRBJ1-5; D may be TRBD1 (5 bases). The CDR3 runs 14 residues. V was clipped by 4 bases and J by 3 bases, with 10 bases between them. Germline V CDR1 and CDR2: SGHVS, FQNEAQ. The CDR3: CASSSAGPNQPQHF. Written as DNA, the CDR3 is TGTGCCAGCAGCTCGGCGGGGCCCAATCAGCCCCAGCATTTT.

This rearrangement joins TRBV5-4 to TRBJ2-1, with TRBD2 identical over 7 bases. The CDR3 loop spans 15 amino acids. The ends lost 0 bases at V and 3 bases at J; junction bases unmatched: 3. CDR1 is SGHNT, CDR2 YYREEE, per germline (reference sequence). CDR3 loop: CASSLGGGLYNEQFF. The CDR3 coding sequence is TGTGCCAGCAGCTTGGGCGGGGGACTCTACAATGAGCAGTTCTTC.

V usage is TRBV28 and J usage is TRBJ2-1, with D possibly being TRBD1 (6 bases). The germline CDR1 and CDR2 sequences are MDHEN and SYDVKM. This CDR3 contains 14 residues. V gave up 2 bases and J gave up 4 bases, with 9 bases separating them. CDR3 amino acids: CASSLGQKYNEQFF. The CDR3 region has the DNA TGTGCCAGCAGTTTAGGACAGAAATACAATGAGCAGTTCTTC.

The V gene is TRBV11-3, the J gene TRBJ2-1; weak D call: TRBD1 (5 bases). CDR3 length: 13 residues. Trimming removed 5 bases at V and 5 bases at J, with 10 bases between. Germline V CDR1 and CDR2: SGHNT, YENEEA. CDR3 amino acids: CASSPDTNNEQFF. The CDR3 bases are TGTGCCAGCAGCCCGGACACAAACAATGAGCAGTTCTTC.